This T cell receptor beta chain was recovered during a study of cytomegalovirus exposure and HLA in healthy donors. Study findings and constraints: Later analysis placed DRB1 highest and HLA-C lowest in TCR association rates, which differed by HLA locus. Later analysis suggested most CMV-associated TCR beta chains were HLA-restricted.

This clone was detected once. Its antigen is currently unknown. In nominal health when sampled, donors likely had unrecorded immune exposures nonetheless. In germline, CDR1 is SGHRS, CDR2 YFSETQ. Trimming took 4 bases from V and 5 from J; bases not matched to a gene: 11. The CDR3 length is 16 residues. Primers for the PCR totalled 60 Vbeta and 13 Jbeta. In the authors' workflow: The count from a later analysis was tens of millions of unique TCR beta chains, approximately 9.9 million of them shared. Sequenced by immunoSEQ multiplex PCR; TCRdb stores in-frame clones only, minus some. V and J calls and clone size come straight from that table; D and trimming were deduced from the DNA. The sample shows around 120,000 clones, more than 80% of them seen only once.

The sample taken for sequencing was PBMCs. The chain is built from TRBV5-1 and TRBJ2-2; 7 bases map to TRBD2. This receptor was taken from a man in his thirties or forties in good health and CMV-seronegative. CDR3 in amino acids: CASSQASGSGTGELFF. In DNA form, the CDR3 reads TGCGCCAGCAGCCAGGCTAGCGGTTCGGGAACCGGGGAGCTGTTTTTT.